What follows are 18 T cell receptor beta chains derived from one specimen sequenced in a study of blood T cell repertoires in COVID-19. Here immunoSEQ multiplex PCR was the method, and the copy in TCRdb shows in-frame clones only, minus some. The sample holds fewer than 70,000 clones, around 80% seen once. Sequenced: peripheral blood. The receptors were gathered from a man younger than 40 with COVID-19, enrolled during active disease.

This clone turned up a few times. The rearrangement joins TRBV11-2 to TRBJ1-6, with a tentative D call TRBD1 (6 bases). With 5 bases removed from V and 8 bases from J, the gap between germline ends came to 22 bases. Germline CDR1 reads SGHAT; CDR2 reads FQNNGV. This CDR3 has 17 residues. The CDR3 sequence is CASSNQRGRGRHSPLHF. The CDR3 region has the DNA TGTGCCAGCAGCAACCAACGGGGCAGGGGAAGGCATTCACCCCTCCACTTT.

The V gene is TRBV24-1, the J gene TRBJ1-1, with 9 bases identical to TRBD1. The CDR3 sequence is 15 residues long. V shed 3 bases, J shed 1 base, and the junction held 2 bases outside the gene matches. Germline-derived CDR1 and CDR2 are KGHDR and SFDVKD. CDR3 sequence (DNA): TGTGCCACCAGTGATCCGGGACAGGGGAACACTGAAGCTTTCTTT. This sequence encodes CATSDPGQGNTEAFF.

The chain employs TRBV28 and TRBJ1-5; no clear D. This CDR3 has 16 amino acids. The germline CDR1 and CDR2 sequences are MDHEN and SYDVKM. V lost 5 bases and J lost 2, with 16 bases in between. CDR3: CASSPGAQVGNQPQHF. As DNA, the CDR3 is TGTGCCAGCAGTCCCGGTGCGCAGGTCGGCAATCAGCCCCAGCATTTT.

This clone has only one observation. V usage is TRBV15 and J usage is TRBJ1-1; D might be TRBD1 (5 bases). From germline, CDR1 is LNHNV and CDR2 YYDKDF (reference sequence). This CDR3 spans 14 amino acids. The V end was cut by 1 base, the J end by 4 bases, with 10 bases between. CDR3 DNA: TGTGCCACCAGCAGAGTAGGCAGGGCCACTGAAGCTTTCTTT. It encodes CATSRVGRATEAFF.

The V and J genes are TRBV30 and TRBJ1-2, with TRBD1 matching 12 bases. In germline, CDR1 is GTSNPN, CDR2 SVGIG (reference sequence). V dropped 0 bases and J dropped 7; count of bases not matched to a gene: 12. The CDR3 totals 17 residues. DNA for the CDR3: TGTGCCTGGAGTGTACAGGGGACAGGGGGCGCGGCGCGTGGCTACACCTTC. Translating gives CAWSVQGTGGAARGYTF. The full variable domain, rest sourced from reference TRBV30 and TRBJ1-2, is SQTIHQWPATLVQPVGSPLSLECTVEGTSNPNLYWYRQAAGRGLQLLFYSVGIGQISSEVPQNLSASRPQDRQFILSSKKLLLSDSGFYLCAWSVQGTGGAARGYTFGSGTRLTVV.

CDR3 nucleotides: TGTGCCAGCAGTGAAGCGGGAGTGAACACTGAAGCTTTCTTT. Its protein is CASSEAGVNTEAFF. V usage is TRBV6-1 and J usage is TRBJ1-1; D unresolved. Between the trimmed V and J ends, which lost 0 bases and 0 bases, there was a span of 5 bases. Germline CDR1 reads MNHNS; CDR2 reads SASEGT. The CDR3 has 14 residues.

This clone was counted a few times. This chain links TRBV4-2 with TRBJ2-3; TRBD2 agrees at 8 bases. V dropped 0 bases and J dropped 1; count of bases not matched to a gene: 6. The CDR3 consists of 17 residues. The V gene's germline CDR1 is LGHNA and CDR2 YNFKEQ. CDR3 bases: TGTGCCAGCAGCCAAGACCCTACGGGAGGGGGCACAGATACGCAGTATTTT. It specifies CASSQDPTGGGTDTQYF.

V gene TRBV9 combines with J gene TRBJ1-3; weak D call: TRBD1 (5 bases). Trimming took off 0 bases at V and 0 bases at J, with 16 bases between the two ends. The CDR3 consists of 18 residues. Germline CDR1 and CDR2: SGDLS and YYNGEE. The CDR3 DNA follows: TGTGCCAGCAGCGTAGGAGGTGCGGGGGTAGGCTCTGGAAACACCATATATTTT. Translated: CASSVGGAGVGSGNTIYF.

The DNA of the CDR3 is TGTGCCAGCAGCCAAGATCTAACAGGTTTAAGCAATCAGCCCCAGCATTTT. This gives the protein CASSQDLTGLSNQPQHF. The chain employs TRBV3-1 (or the pseudogene TRBV3-2) and TRBJ1-5, with a possible D match to TRBD1 (5 bases). The CDR3 has 17 amino acids. Trimming shortened V by 0 bases and J by 1 base, and 13 bases separated the two germline ends. In germline, CDR1 is LGHDT, CDR2 YNNKEL (reference sequence).

The rearrangement joins TRBV30 to TRBJ1-4; TRBD1 matches at 9 bases. After removal of 0 bases from V and 9 bases from J, the junction contained 2 bases not matched to a gene. Looked up from germline, CDR1 is GTSNPN and CDR2 is SVGIG (reference sequence). The CDR3 has 13 residues. The CDR3 DNA reads as TGTGCCTGGAGTGTACAGGGGGCGAAAAAACTGTTTTTT. Translated, it gives CAWSVQGAKKLFF.

The CDR3 loop reads CASSQQGVAYEQYF. Here the CDR3 DNA reads TGTGCCAGCAGCCAACAGGGAGTAGCCTACGAGCAGTACTTC. This sequence joins TRBV27 and TRBJ2-7, with a possible D match to TRBD1 (6 bases). Between the trimmed V and J ends, which lost 6 bases and 2 bases, there was a span of 14 bases. The CDR3 is 14 residues long. CDR1 MNHEY and CDR2 SMNVEV come from the germline V gene (reference sequence).

The chain links TRBV11-2 to TRBJ2-7; 10 nucleotides agree with TRBD2. Losses at the gene ends were 0 bases for V and 5 bases for J; bases not matched to a gene: 10. Germline V CDR1 and CDR2: SGHAT, FQNNGV. The CDR3 is made up of 17 amino acids. This CDR3 is CASSLEAGLAASDEQYF. CDR3 in DNA: TGTGCCAGCAGCTTAGAGGCAGGACTAGCGGCCTCTGACGAGCAGTACTTC.

This chain uses TRBV5-6 with TRBJ2-5; 9 nucleotides line up with TRBD2. Germline values: CDR1 SGHDT, CDR2 YYEEEE. The CDR3 length is 16 residues. V shed 4 bases and J 5 bases; nucleotides not matched to a gene: 12. CDR3 DNA sequence: TGTGCCAGCAGCCAGGGACTAGCCATCGGGTGGGAGACCCAGTACTTC. It specifies CASSQGLAIGWETQYF.

The genes are TRBV11-3 and TRBJ2-7; no firm D call. This CDR3 comprises 13 residues. The germline gives CDR1 SGHNT, CDR2 YENEEA. The V and J ends lost 2 bases and 3 bases respectively, with 8 bases between them. The CDR3 DNA is TGTGCCAGCAGCTTAAACCGACTCTACGAGCAGTACTTC. As protein: CASSLNRLYEQYF.

This chain joins TRBV27 and TRBJ1-6; the D is unclear. CDR3 size: 13 residues. Germline V CDR1 and CDR2: MNHEY, SMNVEV (reference sequence). Trimming took 4 bases from V and 9 from J, leaving 10 bases between them. The CDR3: CASSSGLISPLHF. The CDR3 DNA is TGTGCCAGCAGTTCCGGACTCATTTCACCCCTCCACTTT.

This clone came up once. The chain has TRBV11-1 and TRBJ2-7; D is possibly TRBD1 (5 bases). V was trimmed by 5 bases and J by 3 bases, leaving 14 bases between them. From germline, CDR1 is SGHAT and CDR2 FQDESV (reference sequence). The CDR3 totals 14 residues. The CDR3: CASSHKAGLYEQYF. DNA for the CDR3: TGTGCCAGCAGCCATAAGGCAGGGCTCTACGAGCAGTACTTC.

V usage is TRBV19 and J usage is TRBJ1-2; the match to TRBD1 covers 8 bases. The CDR3 length is 14 residues. Trimming took 5 bases from V and 4 from J; bases not matched to a gene: 6. Germline assignment: CDR1 LNHDA and CDR2 SQIVND (reference sequence). The CDR3 nucleotides read TGTGCCAGTAGTGGGACTGACAGGGGCTATGGCTACACCTTC. This gives the protein CASSGTDRGYGYTF.

This sequence joins TRBV9 and TRBJ2-6, with D unclear. This CDR3 region has 15 residues. V dropped 0 bases and J dropped 4 bases, with 8 bases sitting between them. Looked up from germline, CDR1 is SGDLS and CDR2 is YYNGEE. The CDR3 loop is CASSVGGLGANVLTF. The CDR3 DNA reads as TGTGCCAGCAGCGTAGGCGGTCTGGGGGCCAACGTCCTGACTTTC. The complete variable domain, with remaining parts taken from reference TRBV9 and TRBJ2-6, reads DSGVTQTPKHLITATGQRVTLRCSPRSGDLSVYWYQQSLDQGLQFLIQYYNGEERAKGNILERFSAQQFPDLHSELNLSSLELGDSALYFCASSVGGLGANVLTFGAGSRLTVL.